This note documents a single T cell receptor beta chain sequence. It has no known antigen specificity. It has no much larger one-base neighbor in the sample; base qualities were not kept. The data are from a study of technical replicates of blood from a few donors (dated by TCRdb to the late 2010s). Counted from cysteine to phenylalanine, this CDR3 has 13 amino acids. Just the 39-base CDR3 DNA is kept, in frame starting at base 1. From the germline V gene (reference sequence), CDR1 is SEHNR and CDR2 is FQNEAQ. The junction shows trimming of 4 bases on V and 8 bases on J, plus 14 bases between the germline ends. The protocol used for the library was the immunoSEQ multiplex PCR assay. TCRdb holds this immuneACCESS table with in-frame rearrangements only. Some clones are missing; in checked studies, unresolved V genes explain under half, and the rest has no known cause. Counted in this sample were about 69,000 clones; 88% of them appeared once. 4% to 5% of the sample belongs to the ten largest clones.

Input material: PBMCs. In this chain, TRBV7-9 is recombined with TRBJ1-2, and perhaps TRBD1 as D gene, on 5 matching bases. This TCR was sampled from a human donor in good health. Some clones in this sample may be carry-over from other donors' samples. At the DNA level, the sequence is TGTGCCAGCAGCTCCGGACACTCTCAGGGCTACACCTTC. It encodes CASSSGHSQGYTF.